The rows below give T cell receptor beta chains drawn from one sample of a study of tumor-infiltrating lymphocytes in localized non-small cell lung cancer. The method was immunoSEQ multiplex PCR; TCRdb's version includes in-frame clones alone and lacks a portion of them. The profile shows 5,000 to 6,500 clones, around 80% of them singletons. The sequenced sample was lung tumor tissue. The receptors come from a human donor with non-small cell lung cancer. Both conserved end residues are part of each CDR3. D genes are given only for firm matches. Clone sizes are given selectively: once, few, many, or a class where the clone is expanded.

D	V	size	J	DNA	CDR3
NA	TRBV27	once	TRBJ1-5	TGTGCCAGCAGTTTATCGGCAGGGAATAGCAATCAGCCCCAGCATTTT	CASSLSAGNSNQPQHF
NA	TRBV4-1	NA	TRBJ2-1	TGCGCCAGCAGCCAAGAGGGACGGGGGAGCAATGAGCAGTTCTTC	CASSQEGRGSNEQFF
NA	TRBV11-2	once	TRBJ2-6	TGTGCCAGCAGCACCGGCCCTGGGGCCAACGTCCTGACTTTC	CASSTGPGANVLTF
NA	TRBV7-8	NA	TRBJ2-7	TGTGCCAGCAGCATTGGGACGGTCTACGAGCAGTACTTC	CASSIGTVYEQYF
TRBD1	TRBV5-1	NA	TRBJ1-2	TGCGCCAGCAGCCCAACGGGACAGGGGAACTATGGCTACACCTTC	CASSPTGQGNYGYTF
TRBD1	TRBV5-5	NA	TRBJ1-5	TGTGCCAGCAGCTTGGTCGGGACAGGGGGCCTCAACCAGCCCCAGCATTTT	CASSLVGTGGLNQPQHF
NA	TRBV27	NA	TRBJ2-2	TGTGCCAGCAGTCTCTCCTTCTTACTTCGGGGCACCGGGGAGCTGTTTTTT	CASSLSFLLRGTGELFF
NA	TRBV6-6	NA	TRBJ1-1	TGTGCCAGCAGTGGTCAAGACACTGAAGCTTTCTTT	CASSGQDTEAFF
TRBD2	TRBV13	NA	TRBJ2-5	TGTGCCAGCAGCTTAGGCACGGCTAGCGGGAGTCAGACCCAGTACTTC	CASSLGTASGSQTQYF
NA	TRBV29-1	NA	TRBJ1-3	TGCAGCGGTCTTCCCTCTGGAAACACCATATATTTT	CSGLPSGNTIYF
NA	TRBV13	NA	TRBJ2-3	TGTGCCAGCAGCTTAACCCGCACAGATACGCAGTATTTT	CASSLTRTDTQYF
NA	TRBV5-1	NA	TRBJ2-1	TGCGCCAGCAGCTTGACCAGGGTCGGCCAAGGGGAGCAGTTCTTC	CASSLTRVGQGEQFF
TRBD1	TRBV30	few	TRBJ1-4	TGTGCCTGGGAGTTGGGGACAGGGAGCCAAAAACTGTTTTTT	CAWELGTGSQKLFF
NA	TRBV19	NA	TRBJ2-3	TGTGCCAGTAGTATAGCTAGCCGAGGCACAGATACGCAGTATTTT	CASSIASRGTDTQYF
NA	TRBV4-2	NA	TRBJ1-1	TGTGCCAGCAGCCAAGATCTGCTGGGTAGGGCTTTCTTT	CASSQDLLGRAFF
TRBD2	TRBV7-6	NA	TRBJ2-6	TGTGCCAGCAGCTTACGGAGCGGGGATGGGGCCAACGTCCTGACTTTC	CASSLRSGDGANVLTF
NA	TRBV30	NA	TRBJ1-3	TGTGCCTGGAGTGCAGGGGCTGGAAACACCATATATTTT	CAWSAGAGNTIYF
NA	TRBV13	NA	TRBJ2-1	TGTGCCAGCAGCTTAAGGGGGGAGGGTGCCTACAATGAGCAGTTCTTC	CASSLRGEGAYNEQFF
NA	TRBV28	NA	TRBJ2-7	TGTGCCAGCAGTCCCCCGGGAGACTACGAGCAGTACTTC	CASSPPGDYEQYF
TRBD1	TRBV19	NA	TRBJ1-1	TGTGCCAGTAAGGGACAGGAAAACACTGAAGCTTTCTTT	CASKGQENTEAFF
NA	TRBV6-6	NA	TRBJ1-2	TGTGCCAGCAGTTACGGACGGAACTATGGCTACACCTTC	CASSYGRNYGYTF
TRBD1	TRBV5-1	NA	TRBJ1-1	TGCGCCAGCAGCCCCAGACAGGGGGCGAACACTGAAGCTTTCTTT	CASSPRQGANTEAFF
NA	TRBV10-2	NA	TRBJ2-7	TGCGCCAGCAGTGAGAGTCGCGCCACCTACGAGCAGTACTTC	CASSESRATYEQYF
NA	TRBV6-5	NA	TRBJ1-6	TGTGCCAGCAGGAGACAGAATTCACCCCTCCACTTT	CASRRQNSPLHF
NA	TRBV7-3	NA	TRBJ2-2	TGTGCCAGCAGCTACCGGACACAAGCGAACACCGGGGAGCTGTTTTTT	CASSYRTQANTGELFF
TRBD2	TRBV18	NA	TRBJ2-1	TGTGCCAGCTCACCGTACAGCGGGAGGCCCAATGAGCAGTTCTTC	CASSPYSGRPNEQFF
NA	TRBV2	few	TRBJ2-2	TGTGCCAGCGATAAGCGGCAAAACACCGGGGAGCTGTTTTTT	CASDKRQNTGELFF
TRBD2	TRBV6-1	NA	TRBJ2-1	TGTGCCAGCAGTGAGGGCCTAGCGGGTAGGAGTGAGCAGTTCTTC	CASSEGLAGRSEQFF
NA	TRBV6-5	NA	TRBJ1-1	TGTGCCAGCAGTTACGGCAGGGACGGCACTGAAGCTTTCTTT	CASSYGRDGTEAFF
NA	TRBV2	NA	TRBJ1-2	TGTGCCAGCAGTACGACAGGCAACCTCTATGGCTACACCTTC	CASSTTGNLYGYTF
NA	TRBV5-8	few	TRBJ1-5	TGTGCCAGCAGCTTGTTACAGGGCAATCAGCCCCAGCATTTT	CASSLLQGNQPQHF
NA	TRBV6-5	NA	TRBJ2-2	TGTGCCAGCAGAAGGGGAATGAACACCGGGGAGCTGTTTTTT	CASRRGMNTGELFF
NA	TRBV19	NA	TRBJ1-5	TGTGCCAGTAGTATAGGACAGTCCAGTCAGCCCCAGCATTTT	CASSIGQSSQPQHF
TRBD2	TRBV5-4	once	TRBJ2-1	TGTGCCAGCTGGGTTAGCGGGGGGACAAATGAGCAGTTCTTC	CASWVSGGTNEQFF
TRBD2	TRBV5-4	NA	TRBJ2-1	TGTGCCAGCAGCCCGGGACTAGCGGGTTACAATGAGCAGTTCTTC	CASSPGLAGYNEQFF
TRBD2	TRBV14	NA	TRBJ2-5	TGTGCCAGCAGCCCGCCGGGCGGGAGGGCCGCGGAGACCCAGTACTTC	CASSPPGGRAAETQYF
NA	TRBV5-4	NA	TRBJ2-5	TGTGCCAGCAGCCCCCAAGGCGGGACAGTTCAAGAGACCCAGTACTTC	CASSPQGGTVQETQYF
NA	TRBV7-8	NA	TRBJ1-5	TGTGCCAGCAGCTCGGAATATAGCAATCAGCCCCAGCATTTT	CASSSEYSNQPQHF
NA	TRBV6-6	NA	TRBJ2-5	TGTGCCAGCAGCCGTACAGGGCTCCCCCAAGAGACCCAGTACTTC	CASSRTGLPQETQYF
NA	TRBV6-4	NA	TRBJ2-1	TGTGCCAGCAGTGACGGGGAACAGGGCAATGAGCAGTTCTTC	CASSDGEQGNEQFF
TRBD1	TRBV10-3	few	TRBJ1-1	TGTGCCATCAGCTCCAGGGGGGCCGAAGCTTTCTTT	CAISSRGAEAFF